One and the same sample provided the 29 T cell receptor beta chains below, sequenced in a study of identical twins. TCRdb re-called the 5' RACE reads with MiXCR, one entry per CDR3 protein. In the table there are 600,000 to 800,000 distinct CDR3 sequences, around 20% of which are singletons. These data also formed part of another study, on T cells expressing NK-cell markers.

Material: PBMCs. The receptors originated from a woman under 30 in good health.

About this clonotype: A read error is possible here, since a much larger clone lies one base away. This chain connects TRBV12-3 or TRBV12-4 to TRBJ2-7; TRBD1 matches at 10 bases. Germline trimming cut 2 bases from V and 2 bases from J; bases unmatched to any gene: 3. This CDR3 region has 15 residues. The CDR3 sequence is CASSLIGTGAYEQYF. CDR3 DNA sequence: TGTGCCAGCAGTTTAATCGGGACAGGGGCCTACGAGCAGTACTTC.

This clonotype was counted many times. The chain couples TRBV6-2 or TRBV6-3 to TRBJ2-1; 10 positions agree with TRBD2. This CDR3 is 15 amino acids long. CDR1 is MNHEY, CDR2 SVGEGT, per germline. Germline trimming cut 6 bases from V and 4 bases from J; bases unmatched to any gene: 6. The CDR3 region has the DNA TGTGCCAGCAGATTGACTAGCGGGCCTTACAATGAGCAGTTCTTC. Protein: CASRLTSGPYNEQFF.

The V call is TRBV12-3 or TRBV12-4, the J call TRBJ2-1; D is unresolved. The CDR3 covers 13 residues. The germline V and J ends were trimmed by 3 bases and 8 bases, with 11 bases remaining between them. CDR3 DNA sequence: TGTGCCAGCAGTTTTTCCGGGTCGGATGAGCAGTTCTTC. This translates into CASSFSGSDEQFF.

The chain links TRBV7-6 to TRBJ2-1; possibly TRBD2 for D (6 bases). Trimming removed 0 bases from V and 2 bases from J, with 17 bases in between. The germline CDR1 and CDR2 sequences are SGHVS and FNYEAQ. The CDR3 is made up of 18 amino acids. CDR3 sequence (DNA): TGTGCCAGCAGCTTAGCCTCCGCCAGGGCTAGCGCCTACAATGAGCAGTTCTTC. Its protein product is CASSLASARASAYNEQFF.

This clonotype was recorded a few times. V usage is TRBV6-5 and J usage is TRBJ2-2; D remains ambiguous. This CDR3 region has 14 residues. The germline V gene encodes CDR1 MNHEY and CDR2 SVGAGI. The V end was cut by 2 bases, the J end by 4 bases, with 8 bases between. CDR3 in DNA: TGTGCCAGCAGTTACGATCTGAGCACCGGGGAGCTGTTTTTT. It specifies CASSYDLSTGELFF.

CDR3 residues: CASSPQSDSSYEQYF. The CDR3 bases are TGTGCCAGCTCACCACAATCGGACTCATCCTACGAGCAGTACTTC. V usage is TRBV18 and J usage is TRBJ2-7; D is possibly TRBD2 (5 bases). Germline CDR1 is KGHSH and CDR2 is LQKENI. The CDR3 has 15 amino acids. Trimming removed 1 base from V and 1 base from J, with 11 bases in between.

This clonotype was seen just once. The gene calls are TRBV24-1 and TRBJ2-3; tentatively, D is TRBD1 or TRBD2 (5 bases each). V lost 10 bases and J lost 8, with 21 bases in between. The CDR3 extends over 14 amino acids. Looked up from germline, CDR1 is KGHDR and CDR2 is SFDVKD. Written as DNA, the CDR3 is TGTGCCACGGCTAGGGGAGAAGGGGAGAGTACGCAGTATTTT. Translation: CATARGEGESTQYF.

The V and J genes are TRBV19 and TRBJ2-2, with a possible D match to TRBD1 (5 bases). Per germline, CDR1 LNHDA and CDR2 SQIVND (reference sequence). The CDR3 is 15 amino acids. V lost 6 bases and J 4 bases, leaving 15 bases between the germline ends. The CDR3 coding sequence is TGTGCCAGTAGGCAGGGTTCTCTTAGCACCGGGGAGCTGTTTTTT. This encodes CASRQGSLSTGELFF.

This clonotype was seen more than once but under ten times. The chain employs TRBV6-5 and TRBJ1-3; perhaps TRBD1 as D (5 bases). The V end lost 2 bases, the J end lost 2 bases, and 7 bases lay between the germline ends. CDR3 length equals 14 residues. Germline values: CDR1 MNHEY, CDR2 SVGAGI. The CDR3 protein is CASSYGATGNTIYF. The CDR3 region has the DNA TGTGCCAGCAGTTACGGGGCAACTGGAAACACCATATATTTT.

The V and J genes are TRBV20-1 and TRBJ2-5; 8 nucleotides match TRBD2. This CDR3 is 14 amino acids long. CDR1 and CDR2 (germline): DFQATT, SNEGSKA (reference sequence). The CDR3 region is CSHESAGGEETQYF. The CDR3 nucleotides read TGCAGCCACGAGTCCGCGGGGGGCGAAGAGACCCAGTACTTC.

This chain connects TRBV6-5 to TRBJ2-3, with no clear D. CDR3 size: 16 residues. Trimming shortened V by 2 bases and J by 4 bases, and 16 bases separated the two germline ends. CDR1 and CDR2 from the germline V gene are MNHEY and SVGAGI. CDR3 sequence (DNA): TGTGCCAGCAGTTACAAGGCTGACGAAACGTCAGATACGCAGTATTTT. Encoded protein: CASSYKADETSDTQYF.

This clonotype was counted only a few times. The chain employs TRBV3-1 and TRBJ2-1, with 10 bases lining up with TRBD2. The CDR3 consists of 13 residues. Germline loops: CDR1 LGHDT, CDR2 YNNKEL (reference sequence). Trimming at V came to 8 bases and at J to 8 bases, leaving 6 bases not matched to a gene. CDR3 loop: CASGSGGVYEQFF. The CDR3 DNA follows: TGTGCCAGCGGGAGCGGGGGGGTTTATGAGCAGTTCTTC.

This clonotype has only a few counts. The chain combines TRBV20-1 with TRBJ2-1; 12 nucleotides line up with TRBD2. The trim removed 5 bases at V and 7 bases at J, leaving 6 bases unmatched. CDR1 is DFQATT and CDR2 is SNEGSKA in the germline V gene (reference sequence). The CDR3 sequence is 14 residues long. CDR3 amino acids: CSAGASGRVNEQFF. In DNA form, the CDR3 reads TGCAGTGCTGGGGCTAGCGGGAGGGTTAATGAGCAGTTCTTC.

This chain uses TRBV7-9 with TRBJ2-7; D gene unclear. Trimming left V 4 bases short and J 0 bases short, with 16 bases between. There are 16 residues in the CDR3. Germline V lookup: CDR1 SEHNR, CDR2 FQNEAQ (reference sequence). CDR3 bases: TGTGCCAGCAGCTCGACCAGCCCTTCAATCTCCTACGAGCAGTACTTC. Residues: CASSSTSPSISYEQYF. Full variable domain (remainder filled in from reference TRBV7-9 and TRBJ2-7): DTGVSQNPRHKITKRGQNVTFRCDPISEHNRLYWYRQTLGQGPEFLTYFQNEAQLEKSRLLSDRFSAERPKGSFSTLEIQRTEQGDSAMYLCASSSTSPSISYEQYFGPGTRLTVT.

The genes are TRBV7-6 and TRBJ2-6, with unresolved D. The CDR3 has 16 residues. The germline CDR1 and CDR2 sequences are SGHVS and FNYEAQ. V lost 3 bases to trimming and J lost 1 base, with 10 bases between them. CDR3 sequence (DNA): TGTGCCAGCAGCTTGTTACCAACGTCTGGGGCCAACGTCCTGACTTTC. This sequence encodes CASSLLPTSGANVLTF.

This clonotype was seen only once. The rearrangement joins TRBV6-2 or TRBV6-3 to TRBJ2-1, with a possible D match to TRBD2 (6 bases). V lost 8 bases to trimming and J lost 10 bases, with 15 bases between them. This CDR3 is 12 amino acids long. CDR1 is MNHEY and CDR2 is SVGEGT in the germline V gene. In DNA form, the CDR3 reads TGTGCCAGCTACGGGACTTCCAGGGAGCAGTTCTTC. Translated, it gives CASYGTSREQFF.

CDR3 in amino acids: CASSYTGGGETQYF. CDR3 bases: TGTGCCAGCAGTTACACAGGGGGCGGAGAGACCCAGTACTTC. The chain employs TRBV6-5 and TRBJ2-5; TRBD1 matches 9 bases. Looked up from germline, CDR1 is MNHEY and CDR2 is SVGAGI. The CDR3 has 14 amino acids. The V and J ends lost 2 bases and 4 bases, in that order; junction bases with no gene match: 2.

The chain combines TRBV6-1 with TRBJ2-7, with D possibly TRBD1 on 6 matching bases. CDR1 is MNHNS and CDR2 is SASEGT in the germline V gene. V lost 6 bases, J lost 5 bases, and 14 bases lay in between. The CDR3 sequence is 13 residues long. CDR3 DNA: TGTGCCAGCAGGATACAGGGTTACGACGAGCAGTACTTC. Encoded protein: CASRIQGYDEQYF.

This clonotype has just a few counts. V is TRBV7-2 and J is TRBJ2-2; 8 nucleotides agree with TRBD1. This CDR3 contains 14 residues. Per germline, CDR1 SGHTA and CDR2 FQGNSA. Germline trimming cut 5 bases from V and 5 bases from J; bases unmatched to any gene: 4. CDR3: CASSIGQGTGELFF. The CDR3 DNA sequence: TGTGCCAGCAGCATCGGACAGGGAACCGGGGAGCTGTTTTTT.

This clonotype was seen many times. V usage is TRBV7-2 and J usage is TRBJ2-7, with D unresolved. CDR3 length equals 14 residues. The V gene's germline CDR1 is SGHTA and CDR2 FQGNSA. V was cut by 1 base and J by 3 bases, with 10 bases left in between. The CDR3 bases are TGTGCCAGCAGCTTAGTGCTGGGTGGCTACGAGCAGTACTTC. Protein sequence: CASSLVLGGYEQYF.

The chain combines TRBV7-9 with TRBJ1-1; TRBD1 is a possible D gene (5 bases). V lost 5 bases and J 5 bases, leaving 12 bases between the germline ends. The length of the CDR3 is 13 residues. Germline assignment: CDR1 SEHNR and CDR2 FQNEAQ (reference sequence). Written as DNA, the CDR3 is TGTGCCAGCAGCAACGCGGGGCCTACTGAAGCTTTCTTT. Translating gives CASSNAGPTEAFF.

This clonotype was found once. CDR3 nucleotides: TGTGCCAGCAGCGCCCGGACAGGTGACTCCTACGAGCAGTACTTC. This gives the protein CASSARTGDSYEQYF. J is TRBJ2-7 and V is TRBV9, with 7 bases that match TRBD1. This CDR3 has 15 amino acids. Germline lookup yields CDR1 SGDLS and CDR2 YYNGEE. Losses at the gene ends were 3 bases for V and 0 bases for J; bases not matched to a gene: 6.

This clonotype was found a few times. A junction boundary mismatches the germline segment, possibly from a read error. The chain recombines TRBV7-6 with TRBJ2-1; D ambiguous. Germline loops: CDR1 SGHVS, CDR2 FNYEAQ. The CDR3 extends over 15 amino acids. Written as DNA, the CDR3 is TGTGCCAGCAGCCCCGGATGGAATGCGTACACTGAGCAGTTCTTC. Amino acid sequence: CASSPGWNAYTEQFF.

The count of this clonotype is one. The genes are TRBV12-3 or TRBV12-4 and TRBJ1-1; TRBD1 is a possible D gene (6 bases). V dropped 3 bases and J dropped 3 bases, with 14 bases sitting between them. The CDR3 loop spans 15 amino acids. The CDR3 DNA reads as TGTGCCAGCAGTTTCGCGGGGGGGCGATACACTGAAGCTTTCTTT. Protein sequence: CASSFAGGRYTEAFF.

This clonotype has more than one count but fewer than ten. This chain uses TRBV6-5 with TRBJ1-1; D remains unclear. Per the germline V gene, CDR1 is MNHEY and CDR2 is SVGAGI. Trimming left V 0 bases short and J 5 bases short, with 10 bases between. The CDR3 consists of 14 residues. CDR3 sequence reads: CASSYSVKGTEAFF. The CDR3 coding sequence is TGTGCCAGCAGTTACTCCGTCAAAGGGACTGAAGCTTTCTTT.

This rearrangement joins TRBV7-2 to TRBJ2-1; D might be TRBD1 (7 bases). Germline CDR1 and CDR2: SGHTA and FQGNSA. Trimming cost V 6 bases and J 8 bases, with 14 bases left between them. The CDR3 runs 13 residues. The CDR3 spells CASSYRRGDEQFF. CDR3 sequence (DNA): TGTGCCAGCAGTTACCGCAGGGGGGATGAGCAGTTCTTC. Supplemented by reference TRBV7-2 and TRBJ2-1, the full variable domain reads GAGVSQSPSNKVTEKGKDVELRCDPISGHTALYWYRQSLGQGLEFLIYFQGNSAPDKSGLPSDRFSAERTGGSVSTLTIQRTQQEDSAVYLCASSYRRGDEQFFGPGTRLTVL.

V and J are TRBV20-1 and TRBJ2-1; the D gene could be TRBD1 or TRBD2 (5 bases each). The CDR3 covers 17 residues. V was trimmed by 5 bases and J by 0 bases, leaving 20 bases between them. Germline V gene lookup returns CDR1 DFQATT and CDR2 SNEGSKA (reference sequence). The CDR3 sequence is CSALRDADYISYNEQFF. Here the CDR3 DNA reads TGCAGTGCTTTACGGGACGCGGATTACATCTCCTACAATGAGCAGTTCTTC.

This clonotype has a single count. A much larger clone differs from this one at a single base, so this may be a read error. The CDR3 nucleotides are TGCGCCAGCAGCTTGGCCCTAGTGTGGGGCACAGATACGCAGTATTTT. Protein sequence: CASSLALVWGTDTQYF. The chain recombines TRBV5-1 with TRBJ2-3; no clear D. The CDR3 covers 16 residues. The V end lost 0 bases, the J end lost 1 base, and 12 bases lay between the germline ends. The germline gives CDR1 SGHRS, CDR2 YFSETQ.

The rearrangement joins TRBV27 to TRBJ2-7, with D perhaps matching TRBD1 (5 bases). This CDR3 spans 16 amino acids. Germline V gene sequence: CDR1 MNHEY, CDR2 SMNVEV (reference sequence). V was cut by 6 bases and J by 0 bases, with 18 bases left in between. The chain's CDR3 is CASRPPPGKSSYEQYF. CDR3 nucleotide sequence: TGTGCCAGCAGACCACCACCAGGGAAAAGCTCCTACGAGCAGTACTTC.